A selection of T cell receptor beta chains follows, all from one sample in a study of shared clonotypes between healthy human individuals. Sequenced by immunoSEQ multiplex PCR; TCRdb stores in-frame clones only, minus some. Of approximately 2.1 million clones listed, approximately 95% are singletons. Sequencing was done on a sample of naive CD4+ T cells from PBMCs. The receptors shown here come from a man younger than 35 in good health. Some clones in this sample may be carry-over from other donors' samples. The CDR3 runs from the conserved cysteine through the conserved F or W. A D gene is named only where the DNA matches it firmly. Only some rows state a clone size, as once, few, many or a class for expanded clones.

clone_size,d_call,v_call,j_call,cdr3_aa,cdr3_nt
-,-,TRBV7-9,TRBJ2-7,CASSLVTGIYF,TGTGCCAGCAGCTTAGTTACCGGGATTTACTTC
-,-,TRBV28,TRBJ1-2,CASSSGTTGNYGYTF,TGTGCCAGCAGTTCAGGGACAACTGGTAACTATGGCTACACCTTC
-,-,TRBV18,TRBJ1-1,CASSPPSMGAEAFF,TGTGCCAGCTCACCACCTAGTATGGGGGCTGAAGCTTTCTTT
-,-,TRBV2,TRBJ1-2,CASSVLGGGYTF,TGTGCCAGCAGTGTCCTAGGGGGAGGCTACACCTTC
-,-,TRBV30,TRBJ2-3,CAWSVGGSTDTQYF,TGTGCCTGGAGTGTAGGCGGCAGCACAGATACGCAGTATTTT
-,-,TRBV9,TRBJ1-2,CASTPTRSSNYGYTF,TGTGCCAGCACGCCGACCCGATCGTCTAACTATGGCTACACCTTC
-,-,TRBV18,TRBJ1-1,CASSPDDWGKGTEAFF,TGTGCCAGCTCACCCGATGATTGGGGGAAGGGGACTGAAGCTTTCTTT
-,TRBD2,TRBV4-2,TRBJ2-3,CASSRGGEPIDRDTQYF,TGTGCCAGCAGCCGCGGGGGGGAACCAATTGATAGGGATACGCAGTATTTT
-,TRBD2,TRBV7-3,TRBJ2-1,CASSLTSGSNLRSYNEQFF,TGTGCCAGCAGCCTTACTAGCGGGAGTAACCTTCGATCCTACAATGAGCAGTTCTTC
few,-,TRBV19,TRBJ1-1,CASTGHLNTEAFF,TGTGCCAGTACGGGACATCTGAACACTGAAGCTTTCTTT
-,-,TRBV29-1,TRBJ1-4,CSARVGNEKLFF,TGCAGCGCCAGAGTTGGGAATGAAAAACTGTTTTTT
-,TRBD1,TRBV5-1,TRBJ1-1,CASSGQGGWNTEAFF,TGCGCCAGCTCTGGTCAGGGGGGGTGGAACACTGAAGCTTTCTTT
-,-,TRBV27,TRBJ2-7,CASRGWTPRGDEQYF,TGTGCCAGCAGGGGATGGACCCCCCGAGGGGACGAGCAGTACTTC
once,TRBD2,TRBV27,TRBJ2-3,CASSRLLAGGPSTDTQYF,TGTGCCAGCAGCCGACTACTAGCGGGAGGGCCGAGCACAGATACGCAGTATTTT
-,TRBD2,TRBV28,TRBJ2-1,CASSTSGRDVGEQFF,TGTGCCAGCTCGACTAGCGGGAGGGACGTGGGGGAGCAGTTCTTC
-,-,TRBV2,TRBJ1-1,CASTTSGREAFF,TGTGCCAGCACCACATCTGGGAGGGAAGCTTTCTTT
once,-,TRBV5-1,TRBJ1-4,CASSPATTNEKLFF,TGCGCCAGCAGCCCCGCGACAACTAATGAAAAACTGTTTTTT
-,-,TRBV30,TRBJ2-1,CAWSRGSGLNEQFF,TGTGCCTGGAGTCGGGGCTCAGGGTTGAATGAGCAGTTCTTC